A single sample is the source of the 19 T cell receptor beta chains below, sequenced in a study of cytomegalovirus exposure and HLA in healthy donors. PCR employed 60 Vbeta and 13 Jbeta primers. Sequenced by immunoSEQ multiplex PCR; TCRdb stores in-frame clones only, minus some. In the table there are under 200,000 clones, about 80% of which are singletons. What was sequenced was PBMCs. The receptors stem from a woman in her forties or fifties in good health and CMV-seronegative.

This chain connects TRBV10-2 to TRBJ2-7; D may be TRBD1 (5 bases). The germline V gene encodes CDR1 WSHSY and CDR2 SAAADI. The V gene lost 10 bases and the J gene lost 7 bases, with 17 bases spanning the gap. The CDR3 loop spans 12 amino acids. CDR3 nucleotides: TGCGCCACCCTACGTCAGGGCCAAGAGCAGTACTTC. Amino acid sequence: CATLRQGQEQYF.

The CDR3, as DNA: TGTGCCAGCTCACCCTTCCGGCTAGCGGGCTCCTACGAGCAGTACTTC. Translated, it gives CASSPFRLAGSYEQYF. This chain connects TRBV18 to TRBJ2-7, with 8 positions matching TRBD2. The V and J ends lost 3 bases and 0 bases, in that order; junction bases with no gene match: 7. Germline V gene sequence: CDR1 KGHSH, CDR2 LQKENI. This CDR3 spans 16 amino acids. The full variable domain, with the rest looked up from reference TRBV18 and TRBJ2-7, is NAGVMQNPRHLVRRRGQEARLRCSPMKGHSHVYWYRQLPEEGLKFMVYLQKENIIDESGMPKERFSAEFPKEGPSILRIQQVVRGDSAAYFCASSPFRLAGSYEQYFGPGTRLTVT.

The CDR3 is CASSIDGTNTGELFF. As DNA, the CDR3 is TGTGCCAGTAGTATAGACGGGACGAACACCGGGGAGCTGTTTTTT. This chain joins TRBV19 and TRBJ2-2; perhaps TRBD2 as D (5 bases). The CDR3 is 15 residues long. Trimming left V 0 bases short and J 0 bases short, with 5 bases between. Germline V gene sequence: CDR1 LNHDA, CDR2 SQIVND (reference sequence).

Regarding this clone: Compared with germline, one end of the junction differs, possibly owing to a read error. This chain connects TRBV11-2 to TRBJ2-3; the match to TRBD2 covers 9 bases. The length of the CDR3 is 13 residues. Germline CDR1 and CDR2: SGHAT and FQNNGV. The CDR3 DNA sequence: TGTGCCAGCAGCCTGCTAGTAGCGGGGGCCCCTAGCTTT. It translates to CASSLLVAGAPSF.

The chain has TRBV5-6 and TRBJ1-2, with 8 bases aligning to TRBD1. The trim removed 4 bases at V and 6 bases at J, leaving 5 bases unmatched. CDR1 is SGHDT, CDR2 YYEEEE, per germline. There are 13 residues in the CDR3. In DNA, the CDR3 is TGTGCCAGCAGCACAAGGACAGGGCATGGCTACACCTTC. Translated: CASSTRTGHGYTF.

This clone was recorded once. J is TRBJ2-7 and V is TRBV18, with a tentative D call TRBD2 (7 bases). Trimming stripped 2 bases from V and 0 bases from J, with 14 bases between. CDR1 and CDR2 (germline): KGHSH, LQKENI. There are 16 residues in the CDR3. This CDR3 is CASSPAGATSSYEQYF. CDR3 nucleotide sequence: TGTGCCAGCTCACCAGCGGGGGCAACGAGCTCCTACGAGCAGTACTTC.

The chain links TRBV23-1 to TRBJ2-5; TRBD2 matches at 14 bases. Gene TRBJ2-7 matches the end of the DNA better, so the J call may be wrong. TRBV23-1 belongs to the ORF category, with a function that is uncertain. The CDR3 sequence is 18 residues long. For the CDR3, the DNA is TGCGCCAGCAGTTCCGGGACTAGCGGGGGCCTGGGGTATTACGAGCAGTACTTC. Encoded protein: CASSSGTSGGLGYYEQYF.

V usage is TRBV27 and J usage is TRBJ2-1, with 8 bases that match TRBD1. Trimming cost V 5 bases and J 6 bases; bases outside gene matches: 15. The CDR3 is 17 amino acids. The germline CDR1 and CDR2 sequences are MNHEY and SMNVEV (reference sequence). DNA of the CDR3: TGTGCCAGCAGTAAGTGGACAGGGTCTTTCCCCCCCAATGAGCAGTTCTTC. Translating it yields CASSKWTGSFPPNEQFF.

This clone came up once. The chain employs TRBV6-5 and TRBJ1-2; tentative D call: TRBD1 (6 bases). The V gene lost 5 bases and the J gene lost 3 bases, with 16 bases spanning the gap. Germline values: CDR1 MNHEY, CDR2 SVGAGI. The CDR3 has 15 amino acids. The CDR3 coding sequence is TGTGCCAGCAGTGCAAATACAGGGAGTCACTATGGCTACACCTTC. Translating gives CASSANTGSHYGYTF.

Remarks on this clone: A junction end diverges from the germline sequence, so it may reflect a read error. This sequence joins TRBV7-9 and TRBJ2-5; 9 bases agree with TRBD2. CDR1 is SEHNR, CDR2 FQNEAQ, per germline (reference sequence). The CDR3 runs 17 residues. CDR3 sequence (DNA): TGTTCCAGCAGCCCCCCCATACTAGCGGGTCTCCAAGAGACCCAGTACTTC. Its protein is CSSSPPILAGLQETQYF.

Concerning this clone itself: No conserved phenylalanine or tryptophan ends this CDR3, so it is likely a read error. The rearrangement joins TRBV5-1 to TRBJ2-7; D is possibly TRBD2 (6 bases). V was clipped by 1 base and J by 2 bases, with 16 bases between them. Germline V gives CDR1 SGHRS, CDR2 YFSETQ. The CDR3 is 16 amino acids. The CDR3 loop is CASSLSGRKYTYEQYL. DNA of the CDR3: TGCGCCAGCAGCTTGTCGGGGAGGAAATATACCTACGAGCAGTACCTC.

This chain uses TRBV28 with TRBJ2-2, with D unresolved. Germline V gene data show CDR1 as MDHEN and CDR2 as SYDVKM. With 6 bases removed from V and 8 bases from J, the gap between germline ends came to 13 bases. This CDR3 spans 13 amino acids. DNA for the CDR3: TGTGCCAGCAGCCCCCCCATGGCTGGGGAGCTGTTTTTT. Amino acid sequence: CASSPPMAGELFF.

This clone was observed a single time. This chain links TRBV6-1 with TRBJ1-2; TRBD1 matches 10 bases. Germline V gene data show CDR1 as MNHNS and CDR2 as SASEGT. The CDR3 has 15 amino acids. Trimming removed 0 bases from V and 3 bases from J; junction bases left unmatched: 1. CDR3 protein: CASSEAGTGDYGYTF. The CDR3 region has the DNA TGTGCCAGCAGTGAAGCTGGGACAGGGGACTATGGCTACACCTTC.

The rearrangement links TRBV30 to TRBJ2-3; 8 bases are shared with TRBD2. CDR3 length: 14 residues. V gave up 5 bases and J gave up 3 bases; unmatched junction bases: 7. Germline CDR1 and CDR2: GTSNPN and SVGIG (reference sequence). Here the CDR3 reads CAWSGTRQTDTQYF. Written as DNA, the CDR3 is TGTGCCTGGTCCGGGACTAGGCAGACAGATACGCAGTATTTT.

This chain's CDR3 is CASSPREVREKLFF. CDR3 coding DNA: TGTGCCAGCAGCCCCAGGGAGGTCCGAGAAAAACTGTTTTTT. J is TRBJ1-4 and V is TRBV5-6; tentative D call: TRBD1 (5 bases). This CDR3 has 14 residues. Germline V gives CDR1 SGHDT, CDR2 YYEEEE. V shed 4 bases and J shed 8 bases, with 15 bases lying between them.

The V gene is TRBV5-6, the J gene TRBJ2-3; 8 nucleotides match TRBD2. Germline-derived CDR1 and CDR2 are SGHDT and YYEEEE. The V and J ends lost 3 bases and 5 bases, in that order; junction bases with no gene match: 5. The CDR3 sequence is 14 residues long. The chain's CDR3 is CASSSPRGGDTQYF. In nucleotides, the CDR3 is TGTGCCAGCAGCTCCCCTCGGGGGGGAGATACGCAGTATTTT.

This clone was seen a single time. This chain uses TRBV29-1 with TRBJ2-5, with D possibly matching TRBD1 (6 bases). Germline-derived CDR1 and CDR2 are SQVTM and ANQGSEA. V lost 4 bases and J lost 5, with 14 bases in between. This CDR3 spans 13 amino acids. CDR3 loop: CSVGQAGGETQYF. The CDR3, as DNA: TGCAGCGTTGGACAGGCAGGCGGCGAGACCCAGTACTTC.

The chain employs TRBV2 and TRBJ2-7; D is uncertain. This CDR3 has 11 residues. With 4 bases removed from V and 1 base from J, the gap between germline ends came to 2 bases. CDR1 is SNHLY, CDR2 FYNNEI, per germline. The CDR3 nucleotides read TGTGCCAGCAGTGCATCCTACGAGCAGTACTTC. Residues: CASSASYEQYF.

This clone was observed a single time. V gene TRBV4-1 combines with J gene TRBJ2-5, with a weak D call TRBD1 (5 bases). V was trimmed by 1 base and J by 5 bases, leaving 14 bases between them. Per the germline V gene, CDR1 is MGHRA and CDR2 is YSYEKL. The CDR3 consists of 15 residues. The CDR3 DNA sequence: TGCGCCAGCAGCCAAGTGTATCAGGGATGGGAGACCCAGTACTTC. Amino acids: CASSQVYQGWETQYF.